These 10 T cell receptor beta chains originate from one sample sequenced in a study of neurological immune-mediated disorders. Specified time point: longitudinal time-point 2. TCRdb passed the 5' RACE reads through MiXCR, listing each CDR3 protein once. The table shows roughly 98,000 distinct CDR3 sequences, with approximately 13% occurring only once. Sequences were obtained from PBMCs. These receptors were taken from a female donor with HTLV-1-associated myelopathy (HAM/TSP).

This clonotype was observed many times. The chain combines TRBV3-1 with TRBJ1-1; D is ambiguous. Trimming took off 4 bases at V and 0 bases at J, with 18 bases between the two ends. Germline values: CDR1 LGHDT, CDR2 YNNKEL (reference sequence). The CDR3 is 17 amino acids. The CDR3 is CASSPPSLRVLNTEAFF. Written as DNA, the CDR3 is TGTGCCAGCAGCCCACCCTCGCTGAGGGTATTGAACACTGAAGCTTTCTTT.

This clonotype was counted at least ten times. V usage is TRBV5-1 and J usage is TRBJ2-3; the match to TRBD1 covers 8 bases. The CDR3 extends over 16 amino acids. Germline values: CDR1 SGHRS, CDR2 YFSETQ. V shed 4 bases, J shed 0 bases, and the junction held 7 bases outside the gene matches. CDR3 nucleotides: TGCGCCAGCAGCCTAGAGGACAGGGCTAGCACAGATACGCAGTATTTT. Protein sequence: CASSLEDRASTDTQYF.

This clonotype was observed many times. The chain carries TRBV5-1 and TRBJ2-7; D perhaps matches TRBD2 (6 bases). Germline loops: CDR1 SGHRS, CDR2 YFSETQ. Trimming stripped 4 bases from V and 2 bases from J, with 16 bases between. The CDR3 is made up of 15 amino acids. As DNA, the CDR3 is TGCGCCAGCAGCAGAGAACCGGGACTGACCTACGAGCAGTACTTC. This gives the protein CASSREPGLTYEQYF.

This clonotype was picked up many times. The chain couples TRBV9 to TRBJ1-5; no clear D. This CDR3 spans 13 amino acids. CDR1 is SGDLS and CDR2 is YYNGEE in the germline V gene. Between the trimmed V and J ends, which lost 4 bases and 4 bases, there was a span of 9 bases. The CDR3 reads CASSPPFNQPQHF. The CDR3, as DNA: TGTGCCAGCAGCCCCCCGTTTAATCAGCCCCAGCATTTT.

This clonotype showed up just a few times. The CDR3 is CASSVDSRNTGELFF. The CDR3 DNA reads TGTGCCAGCAGCGTAGATAGCCGGAACACCGGGGAGCTGTTTTTT. The rearrangement links TRBV9 to TRBJ2-2; D is unclear. The germline gives CDR1 SGDLS, CDR2 YYNGEE. Deletions cut 0 bases from V and 1 base from J, with 7 bases between. The CDR3 contains 15 residues.

This clonotype was counted at least ten times. The V gene is TRBV12-3 or TRBV12-4, the J gene TRBJ2-3; 13 bases fit TRBD2. Trimming took 4 bases from V and 5 from J; bases not matched to a gene: 9. The CDR3 has 17 residues. The CDR3 loop reads CASSSQTSGGPRDTQYF. For the CDR3, the DNA is TGTGCCAGCAGTTCCCAGACTAGCGGGGGGCCAAGAGATACGCAGTATTTT.

This clonotype has ten or more counts. The rearrangement links TRBV11-1 to TRBJ2-7; no definite D call. Germline CDR1 reads SGHAT; CDR2 reads FQDESV (reference sequence). Trimming stripped 11 bases from V and 1 base from J, with 15 bases between. The CDR3 runs 13 residues. In nucleotides, the CDR3 is TGTGCCGTATCTGAAACAGCTTCCTACGAGCAGTACTTC. Its translation is CAVSETASYEQYF.

This clonotype was counted at least ten times. The V gene is TRBV7-9, the J gene TRBJ1-2; the D gene is possibly TRBD1 (6 bases). Trimming shortened V by 2 bases and J by 7 bases, and 11 bases separated the two germline ends. The CDR3 is 13 residues long. Per germline, CDR1 SEHNR and CDR2 FQNEAQ (reference sequence). CDR3 sequence (DNA): TGTGCCAGCAGCTTACCAGGGGCTGGTGGCTACACCTTC. This sequence encodes CASSLPGAGGYTF.

This clonotype was detected many times. The chain recombines TRBV20-1 with TRBJ2-1; D might be TRBD2 (5 bases). This CDR3 spans 12 amino acids. The germline gives CDR1 DFQATT, CDR2 SNEGSKA (reference sequence). V was pared by 5 bases and J by 12 bases, with 17 bases between. The DNA for the CDR3 is TGCAGTGCTTGGCCTGGGAGAGACGGGCAGTTCTTC. This gives the protein CSAWPGRDGQFF.

This clonotype was counted ten times or more. V is TRBV6-6 and J is TRBJ2-2; 8 bases line up with TRBD2. The length of the CDR3 is 18 residues. Germline CDR1 reads MNHNY; CDR2 reads SVGAGI (reference sequence). V lost 2 bases to trimming and J lost 3 bases; unmatched junction nucleotides: 11. The CDR3 nucleotides are TGTGCCAGCAGTTACGCTATTAGCGGGGACACGGACACCGGGGAGCTGTTTTTT. It translates to CASSYAISGDTDTGELFF.